Below are 32 T cell receptor beta chains sequenced from a single sample in a study of shared clonotypes between healthy human individuals. Profiled with immunoSEQ multiplex PCR; TCRdb holds only in-frame clones, not every one. The data contain hundreds of thousands of clones, about 96% of them singletons. Sequenced material: naive CD4+ T cells sorted from blood. The sample's subset: CD45RA+ positively selected. All receptors come from a woman aged 25-40 years in good health.

This clone turned up a few times. This sequence joins TRBV6-5 and TRBJ2-7, with TRBD2 matching over 7 bases. The CDR3 spans 12 residues. Trimming took 5 bases from V and 2 from J; bases not matched to a gene: 0. Germline V gene data show CDR1 as MNHEY and CDR2 as SVGAGI. CDR3 sequence: CASSSGAYEQYF. The CDR3 nucleotides read TGTGCCAGCAGTAGCGGGGCCTACGAGCAGTACTTC.

V is TRBV7-2 and J is TRBJ2-5, with TRBD2 matching over 14 bases. Trimming took 4 bases from V and 5 from J; bases not matched to a gene: 9. The germline CDR1 and CDR2 sequences are SGHTA and FQGNSA. CDR3 length: 17 amino acids. Here the CDR3 reads CASSSRLAGGRRETQYF. DNA for the CDR3: TGTGCCAGCAGCTCCCGACTAGCGGGAGGGAGAAGGGAGACCCAGTACTTC.

V is TRBV2 and J is TRBJ1-2, with 7 bases matching TRBD1. J gave up 5 bases and V 7 bases, and 13 bases lay outside the gene matches. The CDR3 runs 15 residues. Germline V lookup: CDR1 SNHLY, CDR2 FYNNEI. The CDR3 sequence is CASTSPKGATYGYTF. The CDR3 DNA follows: TGTGCCAGCACATCCCCGAAGGGGGCGACTTATGGCTACACCTTC.

As regards this clone: This sample includes further DNA sequences coding for the same CDR3. This chain links TRBV7-9 with TRBJ2-1; D ambiguous. In germline, CDR1 is SEHNR, CDR2 FQNEAQ (reference sequence). The CDR3 totals 12 residues. Deletions cut 1 base from V and 5 bases from J, with 3 bases between. The CDR3 protein is CASSLVNNEQFF. In DNA form, the CDR3 reads TGTGCCAGCAGCTTAGTTAACAATGAGCAGTTCTTC.

The J gene is TRBJ2-3, the V gene TRBV6-6; possibly TRBD1 for D (6 bases). CDR3 length: 12 residues. Deletions cut 7 bases from V and 5 bases from J, with 10 bases between. Looked up from germline, CDR1 is MNHNY and CDR2 is SVGAGI (reference sequence). CDR3 in amino acids: CASKGGEDTQYF. The CDR3 nucleotides read TGTGCCAGCAAAGGGGGTGAAGATACGCAGTATTTT.

Of note for this clone: At the DNA level, this CDR3 is encoded by other sequences in the same sample as well. V usage is TRBV18 and J usage is TRBJ1-1; D remains unclear. The CDR3 consists of 13 residues. V was pared by 2 bases and J by 3 bases, with 7 bases between. The germline CDR1 and CDR2 sequences are KGHSH and LQKENI. Here the CDR3 reads CASSPAGDTEAFF. The CDR3 DNA follows: TGTGCCAGCTCACCAGCCGGGGACACTGAAGCTTTCTTT.

The rearrangement links TRBV19 to TRBJ1-1; D uncertain. The CDR3 runs to 18 residues. Looked up from germline, CDR1 is LNHDA and CDR2 is SQIVND (reference sequence). The V end was cut by 1 base, the J end by 1 base, with 19 bases between. Here the CDR3 DNA reads TGTGCCAGTAGTATAGGCAGGTTTGGGCCCTCCGGGAACACTGAAGCTTTCTTT. It translates to CASSIGRFGPSGNTEAFF. Full variable domain (missing parts from reference TRBV19 and TRBJ1-1): DGGITQSPKYLFRKEGQNVTLSCEQNLNHDAMYWYRQDPGQGLRLIYYSQIVNDFQKGDIAEGYSVSREKKESFPLTVTSAQKNPTAFYLCASSIGRFGPSGNTEAFFGQGTRLTVV.

The chain combines TRBV7-3 with TRBJ2-7; 9 bases agree with TRBD2. V shed 2 bases and J 2 bases; nucleotides not matched to a gene: 4. This CDR3 is built from 15 residues. Germline CDR1 SGHTA, CDR2 FQGTGA. CDR3: CASSLEAGGTYEQYF. DNA of the CDR3: TGTGCCAGCAGCTTAGAGGCGGGAGGGACCTACGAGCAGTACTTC.

This clone is a singleton in its sample. V usage is TRBV29-1 and J usage is TRBJ1-1; possible D gene TRBD1, 6 bases. There are 14 residues in the CDR3. V shed 4 bases and J shed 0 bases, with 12 bases lying between them. The V gene's germline CDR1 is SQVTM and CDR2 ANQGSEA. The CDR3 spells CSVGRTDLNTEAFF. The DNA of the CDR3 is TGCAGCGTTGGGCGGACAGACCTGAACACTGAAGCTTTCTTT.

The rearrangement joins TRBV9 to TRBJ2-7; D perhaps matches TRBD1 (5 bases). This CDR3 has 16 amino acids. V was pared by 0 bases and J by 4 bases, with 17 bases between. Per germline, CDR1 SGDLS and CDR2 YYNGEE. This CDR3 reads CASSVASGHGRYEQYF. CDR3 bases: TGTGCCAGCAGCGTAGCTAGTGGACATGGAAGGTACGAGCAGTACTTC.

This clone was seen only once. The chain is built from TRBV6-5 and TRBJ1-2; 8 bases are a match to TRBD1. Germline CDR1 is MNHEY and CDR2 is SVGAGI. Unmatched junction bases numbered 12, after V lost 6 bases and J lost 6 bases. This CDR3 has 15 residues. CDR3 sequence: CASSSGQGAFNGYTF. In DNA form, the CDR3 reads TGTGCCAGCAGCTCCGGACAGGGAGCTTTCAATGGCTACACCTTC.

The CDR3 is CASSESWTGDRETQYF. The CDR3 nucleotides read TGCGCCAGCAGTGAGTCCTGGACAGGGGATCGGGAGACCCAGTACTTC. This chain joins TRBV10-2 and TRBJ2-5, with TRBD1 matching over 9 bases. The trim removed 0 bases at V and 5 bases at J, leaving 7 bases unmatched. This CDR3 is 16 amino acids long. Germline loops: CDR1 WSHSY, CDR2 SAAADI.

The chain has TRBV28 and TRBJ1-5, with D possibly matching TRBD1 (5 bases). CDR3 length: 16 residues. Germline loops: CDR1 MDHEN, CDR2 SYDVKM. The CDR3 region is CATRGGQGLKGQPQHF. CDR3 sequence (DNA): TGTGCGACGCGTGGGGGTCAAGGGCTTAAGGGTCAGCCCCAGCATTTT.

The rearrangement links TRBV5-1 to TRBJ2-3, with TRBD2 matching over 8 bases. In germline, CDR1 is SGHRS, CDR2 YFSETQ. The CDR3 runs to 15 residues. The junction had 4 bases not matched to a gene; V was cut back by 3 bases and J by 1 base. Here the CDR3 reads CASSSSGSGTDTQYF. CDR3 nucleotide sequence: TGCGCCAGCAGCTCAAGCGGGAGCGGCACAGATACGCAGTATTTT.

Regarding this clone: The same CDR3 can be traced to other DNA sequences in this sample. This chain links TRBV18 with TRBJ2-3; D is undetermined. Germline loops: CDR1 KGHSH, CDR2 LQKENI. Trimming left V 3 bases short and J 2 bases short, with 6 bases between. The CDR3 length is 13 residues. The CDR3: CASSPRPTDTQYF. DNA for the CDR3: TGTGCCAGCTCACCCAGACCCACAGATACGCAGTATTTT.

The CDR3 protein is CASSETGHSGNTIYF. CDR3 nucleotides: TGTGCCAGCAGTGAAACGGGGCACTCTGGAAACACCATATATTTT. The chain uses TRBV28 and TRBJ1-3, with a weak D call TRBD1 (5 bases). Trimming removed 5 bases at V and 0 bases at J, with 11 bases between. This CDR3 comprises 15 residues. Looked up from germline, CDR1 is MDHEN and CDR2 is SYDVKM.

V usage is TRBV2 and J usage is TRBJ1-2; no clear D gene. The germline V gene has CDR1 SNHLY and CDR2 FYNNEI. Trimming stripped 8 bases from V and 7 bases from J, with 17 bases between. The CDR3 totals 13 residues. CDR3 DNA: TGTGCCAGCCATACCGGACCGCGGGGTGGCTACACCTTC. Protein: CASHTGPRGGYTF.

This chain joins TRBV19 and TRBJ1-4, with 9 bases identical to TRBD1. The CDR3 sequence is 16 residues long. CDR1 is LNHDA and CDR2 is SQIVND in the germline V gene (reference sequence). V lost 4 bases to trimming and J lost 6 bases; unmatched junction nucleotides: 9. This CDR3 reads CASSRTQQGAYEKLFF. The CDR3 region has the DNA TGTGCCAGTAGTAGGACCCAACAGGGGGCGTATGAAAAACTGTTTTTT.

The rearrangement joins TRBV4-1 to TRBJ1-4; D unresolved. V gave up 1 base and J gave up 0 bases, with 12 bases separating them. Germline values: CDR1 MGHRA, CDR2 YSYEKL. The CDR3 consists of 17 residues. CDR3 sequence (DNA): TGCGCCAGCAGCCAAGGATCCATGGGCGCAACTAATGAAAAACTGTTTTTT. Residues: CASSQGSMGATNEKLFF.

This clone was picked up a small number of times. V is TRBV9 and J is TRBJ1-5, with D unclear. V gave up 4 bases and J gave up 2 bases, with 13 bases separating them. This CDR3 spans 15 amino acids. Looked up from germline, CDR1 is SGDLS and CDR2 is YYNGEE. CDR3 sequence (DNA): TGTGCCAGCAGCCCCGGACGTTACGGCAATCAGCCCCAGCATTTT. Protein sequence: CASSPGRYGNQPQHF.

This chain uses TRBV11-2 with TRBJ1-1, with no clear D. V was clipped by 3 bases and J by 3 bases, with 8 bases between them. In germline, CDR1 is SGHAT, CDR2 FQNNGV. The CDR3 is 13 amino acids. The CDR3 sequence: CASSLNHDTEAFF. In nucleotides, the CDR3 is TGTGCCAGCAGCTTGAATCACGACACTGAAGCTTTCTTT.

The CDR3 DNA is TGTGCCAGCAGAACATCGGACAGATCGGGAGAGCAGTACTTC. This codes for CASRTSDRSGEQYF. The rearrangement joins TRBV28 to TRBJ2-7, with a possible D match to TRBD1 (6 bases). V lost 6 bases, J lost 7 bases, and 19 bases lay in between. The CDR3 totals 14 residues. Germline CDR1 reads MDHEN; CDR2 reads SYDVKM.

This chain uses TRBV28 with TRBJ2-1, with D perhaps matching TRBD2 (5 bases). The germline CDR1 and CDR2 sequences are MDHEN and SYDVKM. The CDR3 runs 14 residues. Trimming took 7 bases from V and 6 from J, leaving 16 bases between them. Here the CDR3 reads CASKEGARVNEQFF. The CDR3 DNA reads as TGTGCCAGCAAAGAGGGCGCTCGGGTCAATGAGCAGTTCTTC.

The chain recombines TRBV7-2 with TRBJ2-1; D unresolved. Germline lookup yields CDR1 SGHTA and CDR2 FQGNSA. Trimming removed 0 bases at V and 7 bases at J, with 7 bases between. This CDR3 has 13 amino acids. CDR3 bases: TGTGCCAGCAGCTTAGCGAACCATAATGAGCAGTTCTTC. Translation: CASSLANHNEQFF.

The chain combines TRBV19 with TRBJ2-4; 7 bases map to TRBD1. V lost 5 bases and J lost 13; bases outside the gene matches: 5. The CDR3 spans 11 residues. Per germline, CDR1 LNHDA and CDR2 SQIVND (reference sequence). In DNA, the CDR3 is TGTGCCAGTAGTGCACCGGGACAGCAGTACTTC. This sequence encodes CASSAPGQQYF.

The V call is TRBV4-1, the J call TRBJ2-7; no definite D call. V lost 4 bases and J 10 bases, leaving 2 bases between the germline ends. Germline CDR1 reads MGHRA; CDR2 reads YSYEKL. There are 8 residues in the CDR3. The CDR3 nucleotides are TGCGCCAGCAGCCCCCAGTACTTC. Protein: CASSPQYF.

This chain connects TRBV6-1 to TRBJ2-2; 8 bases agree with TRBD2. After removal of 2 bases from V and 3 bases from J, the junction contained 5 bases not matched to a gene. This CDR3 has 16 residues. Germline-derived CDR1 and CDR2 are MNHNS and SASEGT. CDR3 region: CASSERLAGDTGELFF. Written as DNA, the CDR3 is TGTGCCAGCAGTGAAAGGCTAGCGGGCGACACCGGGGAGCTGTTTTTT.

This sequence joins TRBV29-1 and TRBJ2-7, with D maybe TRBD2 (5 bases). CDR3 length: 14 amino acids. Germline V gene sequence: CDR1 SQVTM, CDR2 ANQGSEA. The V and J ends lost 5 bases and 0 bases respectively, with 14 bases between them. The CDR3 region has the DNA TGCAGCGTTACCAAGCGGCAATACTCCTACGAGCAGTACTTC. Translating gives CSVTKRQYSYEQYF.

This chain links TRBV19 with TRBJ1-3; D is undetermined. Looked up from germline, CDR1 is LNHDA and CDR2 is SQIVND (reference sequence). The germline V and J ends were trimmed by 5 bases and 4 bases, with 6 bases remaining between them. This CDR3 region has 12 residues. For the CDR3, the DNA is TGTGCCAGTAGTCTGGGAGGAAACACCATATATTTT. Translated, it gives CASSLGGNTIYF.

V gene TRBV10-3 combines with J gene TRBJ2-1; weak D call: TRBD1 (5 bases). The CDR3 covers 18 residues. The germline CDR1 and CDR2 sequences are ENHRY and SYGVKD. V lost 3 bases to trimming and J lost 1 base, with 19 bases between them. CDR3 in amino acids: CAISDTQGTDRSYNEQFF. CDR3 DNA sequence: TGTGCCATCAGTGATACCCAGGGAACCGATCGGTCCTACAATGAGCAGTTCTTC.

V usage is TRBV6-1 and J usage is TRBJ2-1; 10 positions match TRBD2. J was trimmed by 6 bases and V by 6 bases; bases with no gene match: 5. Germline V CDR1 and CDR2: MNHNS, SASEGT. This CDR3 region has 14 residues. The CDR3 loop reads CASRRLAGANEQFF. DNA for the CDR3: TGTGCCAGCAGACGGCTAGCGGGAGCCAATGAGCAGTTCTTC.

This rearrangement joins TRBV5-4 to TRBJ2-5; D unresolved. The J call is uncertain, as TRBJ2-7 better fits the DNA end. The CDR3 spans 16 residues. CDR1 SGHNT and CDR2 YYREEE come from the germline V gene (reference sequence). CDR3 sequence: CASSFFSEFPSNEQYF. DNA for the CDR3: TGTGCCAGCAGCTTTTTCTCTGAATTTCCTTCGAACGAGCAGTACTTC.